The rows below give T cell receptor beta chains drawn from one sample of a study of T cells after yellow fever vaccination. TCRdb used MiXCR to reprocess the 5' RACE reads, holding one entry per CDR3 protein. Of hundreds of thousands of distinct CDR3 sequences listed, around 3.9% are singletons. Sequences were derived from PBMCs, sampled on the day of the yellow fever booster vaccination. The receptors were gathered from a man aged 18 to 30 who received the YFV17D yellow fever vaccine. CDR3s include the opening cysteine and the closing phenylalanine or tryptophan. A D gene is named only where the DNA matches it firmly. Only part of the rows carry a size: once, few, many, or a class if the clone is expanded.

v_call	clone_size	d_call	j_call	cdr3_nt	cdr3_aa
TRBV4-2	many	-	TRBJ1-2	TGTGCCAGCAGCCAAGATAAAGCAGCTCCTAACTATGGCTACACCTTC	CASSQDKAAPNYGYTF
TRBV7-3	many	TRBD2	TRBJ2-1	TGTGCCAGCAGCCTTGAGCGGGGACGCTACAATGAGCAGTTCTTC	CASSLERGRYNEQFF
TRBV3-1	many	TRBD1	TRBJ1-5	TGTGCCAGCAGCCAGTCCGACAGGGGCTTTGGACAGCCCCAGCATTTT	CASSQSDRGFGQPQHF
TRBV3-1	few	-	TRBJ2-1	TGTGCCAGCAGCGAGTGGGTGAGGGAAAATGAGCAGTTCTTC	CASSEWVRENEQFF
TRBV20-1	many	-	TRBJ2-7	TGCAGTGCTAGAGGGGGCGCAGTCTACGAGCAGTACTTC	CSARGGAVYEQYF
TRBV4-3	-	TRBD1	TRBJ2-5	TGCGCCAGCAGCCAAGCTTCGGGACAGGGAACAGAGACCCAGTACTTC	CASSQASGQGTETQYF
TRBV7-8	-	TRBD1	TRBJ2-1	TGTGCCAGCAGCTTTGGGACAGGGTTCGTAGTCAATGAGCAGTTCTTC	CASSFGTGFVVNEQFF
TRBV7-2	-	-	TRBJ2-2	TGTGCCAGCAGCCCCCGCCCGGCTAGTCCCGGGGAGCTGTTTTTT	CASSPRPASPGELFF
TRBV5-1	many	TRBD2	TRBJ2-1	TGCGCCAGCAGCATGACTAGCGGGGGGTACAATGAGCAGTTCTTC	CASSMTSGGYNEQFF
TRBV7-2	few	TRBD1	TRBJ2-7	TGTGCCAGCAGCCGGGGGGACAGGGCGACCTACGAGCAGTACTTC	CASSRGDRATYEQYF
TRBV7-8	many	-	TRBJ1-2	TGTGCCAGCAGCTTCGCTGGGAACTATGGCTACACCTTC	CASSFAGNYGYTF
TRBV7-8	-	-	TRBJ2-3	TGTGCCAGCAGCTTAGGGGGGGCCTGGACGGGTGGAGATACGCAGTATTTT	CASSLGGAWTGGDTQYF